A single count supports the clone carrying this T cell receptor (beta chain). This CDR3 has 14 amino acids. Germline-derived CDR1 and CDR2 are SGHDT and YYEEEE. The V gene lost 1 base and the J gene lost 2 bases, with 9 bases spanning the gap. The data stem from a study of T cell changes during pregnancy in multiple sclerosis. Data came from immunoSEQ multiplex PCR; TCRdb stores just in-frame clones and leaves some out. The sample carries about 68,000 clones, 92% recorded once. The sample was peripheral blood, taken after pregnancy. The chain joins TRBV5-6 to TRBJ1-1; D is perhaps TRBD1 (6 bases). The sequence came from a female donor in good health, enrolled as a control in a pregnancy study. This chain's CDR3 is CASSLQGTNTEAFF. Written as DNA, the CDR3 is TGTGCCAGCAGCTTGCAGGGGACAAACACTGAAGCTTTCTTT.